The 15 T cell receptor beta chains below were found in one sample sequenced in a study of Tregs in tolerant kidney transplant recipients. For these receptors, no antigen is known. Produced via immunoSEQ multiplex PCR; TCRdb's table is partial and in-frame only. The sample includes more than 25,000 clones, approximately 80% of them seen just once. Sequencing was performed on Tregs from blood cultured with allogeneic cells. The receptors come from a human donor in good health.

The chain recombines TRBV7-9 with TRBJ1-6; D unresolved. This CDR3 is built from 13 residues. Germline V gives CDR1 SEHNR, CDR2 FQNEAQ (reference sequence). Trimming removed 5 bases from V and 8 bases from J, with 10 bases in between. The CDR3, as DNA: TGTGCCAGCAGCGGGGTCACTTATTCACCCCTCCACTTT. Its protein product is CASSGVTYSPLHF.

The rearrangement uses TRBV9 and TRBJ2-3, with TRBD2 matching over 9 bases. The V gene's germline CDR1 is SGDLS and CDR2 YYNGEE. CDR3 length: 16 residues. V lost 3 bases, J lost 3 bases, and 8 bases stayed unmatched. The CDR3 bases are TGTGCCAGCAGCGCCCTACTAGCGGGCTTAACAGATACGCAGTATTTT. Translation: CASSALLAGLTDTQYF. The whole variable domain, remainder taken from reference TRBV9 and TRBJ2-3, is DSGVTQTPKHLITATGQRVTLRCSPRSGDLSVYWYQQSLDQGLQFLIQYYNGEERAKGNILERFSAQQFPDLHSELNLSSLELGDSALYFCASSALLAGLTDTQYFGPGTRLTVL.

The chain links TRBV20-1 to TRBJ2-3; D is unclear. The V and J ends lost 6 bases and 6 bases respectively, with 7 bases between them. CDR1 and CDR2 (germline): DFQATT, SNEGSKA (reference sequence). CDR3 length: 10 residues. This chain's CDR3 is CSAQADTQYF. The CDR3 DNA reads as TGCAGTGCCCAGGCGGATACGCAGTATTTT.

The V gene is TRBV11-3, the J gene TRBJ1-1, with D maybe TRBD1 (5 bases). This CDR3 spans 15 amino acids. Trimming stripped 1 base from V and 1 base from J, with 10 bases between. The germline gives CDR1 SGHNT, CDR2 YENEEA. CDR3: CASSLGGAENTEAFF. The CDR3 nucleotides are TGTGCCAGCAGCTTAGGGGGCGCGGAGAACACTGAAGCTTTCTTT.

This clone was seen just once. The rearrangement links TRBV10-3 to TRBJ2-2, with D hard to call. The CDR3 length is 15 residues. Trimming shortened V by 3 bases and J by 0 bases, and 8 bases separated the two germline ends. Germline V gene data show CDR1 as ENHRY and CDR2 as SYGVKD. CDR3 in amino acids: CAISEKLSNTGELFF. The CDR3 nucleotides are TGTGCCATCAGTGAAAAACTTTCGAACACCGGGGAGCTGTTTTTT.

The chain uses TRBV6-5 and TRBJ1-2; D gene uncertain. The CDR3 loop spans 14 amino acids. The V gene's germline CDR1 is MNHEY and CDR2 SVGAGI. The germline V and J ends were trimmed by 2 bases and 4 bases, with 11 bases remaining between them. CDR3 in amino acids: CASSYRPEGYGYTF. CDR3 in DNA: TGTGCCAGCAGTTACCGCCCTGAAGGCTATGGCTACACCTTC.

The chain uses TRBV5-6 and TRBJ1-1; perhaps TRBD1 as D (6 bases). V gave up 4 bases and J gave up 5 bases, with 15 bases separating them. CDR3 length: 14 amino acids. Germline lookup yields CDR1 SGHDT and CDR2 YYEEEE. The CDR3 region is CASSPRGGVTEAFF. CDR3 sequence (DNA): TGTGCCAGCAGCCCTCGAGGGGGGGTAACTGAAGCTTTCTTT.

The genes are TRBV5-4 and TRBJ2-5; D gene uncertain. This CDR3 has 12 amino acids. With 7 bases removed from V and 5 bases from J, the gap between germline ends came to 12 bases. CDR1 and CDR2 from the germline V gene are SGHNT and YYREEE (reference sequence). The CDR3 region is CASGIVGETQYF. The CDR3 DNA reads TGTGCCAGCGGAATTGTTGGGGAGACCCAGTACTTC.

The V gene is TRBV4-3, the J gene TRBJ2-1; TRBD1 matches 7 bases. V was pared by 0 bases and J by 10 bases, with 3 bases of the junction left unmatched. There are 13 residues in the CDR3. Germline V gene lookup returns CDR1 LGHNA and CDR2 YSLEER. The CDR3: CASSQERGREQFF. CDR3 nucleotide sequence: TGCGCCAGCAGCCAAGAAAGGGGGCGCGAGCAGTTCTTC.

This clone is a singleton in its sample. The chain uses TRBV7-2 and TRBJ1-1; 12 bases match TRBD1. The CDR3 runs 15 residues. Germline V gene lookup returns CDR1 SGHTA and CDR2 FQGNSA. The J segment lost 11 bases and the V segment lost 4 bases, leaving 11 bases of the junction unmatched. CDR3 loop: CASSSSGQGAGEAFF. CDR3 sequence (DNA): TGTGCCAGCAGCTCCTCGGGACAGGGGGCGGGTGAGGCTTTCTTT.

The chain couples TRBV5-4 to TRBJ2-3; TRBD2 is a possible D gene (6 bases). The CDR3 length is 14 residues. Trimming shortened V by 2 bases and J by 2 bases, and 9 bases separated the two germline ends. From germline, CDR1 is SGHNT and CDR2 YYREEE (reference sequence). The CDR3 here is CASSFPSDTDTQYF. Here the CDR3 DNA reads TGTGCCAGCAGCTTTCCTAGCGACACAGATACGCAGTATTTT.

J is TRBJ2-4 and V is TRBV19; D uncertain. Germline CDR1 is LNHDA and CDR2 is SQIVND (reference sequence). Trimming removed 10 bases at V and 0 bases at J, with 16 bases between. The CDR3 covers 15 residues. In DNA form, the CDR3 reads TGTGCCACTAATCCTCCTGGCCAAGCCAAAAACATTCAGTACTTC. Encoded protein: CATNPPGQAKNIQYF.

The chain is built from TRBV6-5 and TRBJ2-7; D call uncertain. CDR1 is MNHEY, CDR2 SVGAGI, per germline. V was cut by 0 bases and J by 2 bases, with 14 bases left in between. This CDR3 region has 16 residues. The CDR3 region has the DNA TGTGCCAGCAGTTACTCGATAGGGTATGGCGCCTACGAGCAGTACTTC. This encodes CASSYSIGYGAYEQYF.

V gene TRBV23-1 combines with J gene TRBJ1-1; 9 nucleotides match TRBD1. TRBV23-1 carries the ORF label, with uncertain function. The CDR3 contains 16 residues. V was pared by 1 base and J by 2 bases, with 5 bases of the junction left unmatched. The CDR3 sequence: CASSQWDREPNTEAFF. In DNA, the CDR3 is TGCGCCAGCAGTCAATGGGACAGGGAACCTAACACTGAAGCTTTCTTT.

V gene TRBV28 combines with J gene TRBJ2-7; D call uncertain. The CDR3 has 15 residues. Trimming pared 4 bases from V and 6 bases from J, leaving 19 bases between. Looked up from germline, CDR1 is MDHEN and CDR2 is SYDVKM. The CDR3 sequence is CASSSLVEVPVEQYF. Written as DNA, the CDR3 is TGTGCCAGCAGTTCCCTGGTAGAGGTTCCCGTCGAGCAGTACTTC.